These 26 T cell receptor beta chains were all obtained from the same sample, sequenced in a study of sequential checkpoint blockade in melanoma. The treatment denotes: randomized to nivolumab then ipilimumab (arm A) or the reverse (arm B). TCRdb's copy holds only in-frame clones and misses some; the assay was immunoSEQ multiplex PCR. Of about 25,000 clones listed, 70% to 80% are singletons. The starting material was CD8+ T cells sorted from blood (inferred from file names), obtained from a patient given nivolumab and ipilimumab in sequence. The receptors here all came from a human donor with melanoma.

The gene calls are TRBV27 and TRBJ2-7, with 9 bases matching TRBD2. Germline trimming cut 0 bases from V and 3 bases from J; bases unmatched to any gene: 6. Per germline, CDR1 MNHEY and CDR2 SMNVEV (reference sequence). The CDR3 runs 16 residues. The CDR3 bases are TGTGCCAGCAGTTTATCGGGGCTAGCGGGAAGCTACGAGCAGTACTTC. Translated, it gives CASSLSGLAGSYEQYF.

The genes are TRBV27 and TRBJ2-7, with 9 bases identical to TRBD1. The CDR3 has 15 residues. V was clipped by 6 bases and J by 2 bases; unmatched bases: 8. Germline V gene lookup returns CDR1 MNHEY and CDR2 SMNVEV (reference sequence). Here the CDR3 reads CASSPSGTGTYEQYF. CDR3 nucleotide sequence: TGTGCCAGCAGCCCTTCCGGGACAGGGACCTACGAGCAGTACTTC.

The chain recombines TRBV6-6 with TRBJ2-5; 8 bases agree with TRBD2. The germline V gene encodes CDR1 MNHNY and CDR2 SVGAGI (reference sequence). V gave up 0 bases and J gave up 1 base; unmatched junction bases: 1. There are 15 residues in the CDR3. Here the CDR3 reads CASSYSAGGQETQYF. Written as DNA, the CDR3 is TGTGCCAGCAGTTACTCCGCGGGGGGCCAAGAGACCCAGTACTTC.

This chain links TRBV19 with TRBJ2-1; a weak D match, TRBD1 (5 bases). Germline V gene sequence: CDR1 LNHDA, CDR2 SQIVND (reference sequence). The CDR3 runs to 14 residues. The V and J ends lost 3 bases and 3 bases respectively, with 9 bases between them. The CDR3 nucleotides read TGTGCCAGTAGTATGGGGCAGAGCTACAATGAGCAGTTCTTC. Encoded protein: CASSMGQSYNEQFF. The full variable domain, completed using reference TRBV19 and TRBJ2-1, is DGGITQSPKYLFRKEGQNVTLSCEQNLNHDAMYWYRQDPGQGLRLIYYSQIVNDFQKGDIAEGYSVSREKKESFPLTVTSAQKNPTAFYLCASSMGQSYNEQFFGPGTRLTVL.

The chain uses TRBV11-2 and TRBJ1-2; TRBD1 matches at 9 bases. The V gene's germline CDR1 is SGHAT and CDR2 FQNNGV. The trim removed 3 bases at V and 6 bases at J, leaving 5 bases unmatched. This CDR3 has 14 amino acids. The CDR3 region is CASSFGTGRDGYTF. CDR3 bases: TGTGCCAGCAGCTTTGGGACAGGGAGGGATGGCTACACCTTC.

V usage is TRBV6-5 and J usage is TRBJ2-2; the match to TRBD2 covers 7 bases. The CDR3 runs to 12 residues. Trimming took 5 bases from V and 8 from J; bases not matched to a gene: 2. Germline values: CDR1 MNHEY, CDR2 SVGAGI. The CDR3 region is CASSGEGGELFF. The CDR3 DNA sequence: TGTGCCAGCAGTGGGGAGGGTGGGGAGCTGTTTTTT.

This chain connects TRBV7-6 to TRBJ2-7, with a possible D match to TRBD1 (7 bases). Germline V gene lookup returns CDR1 SGHVS and CDR2 FNYEAQ. CDR3 size: 13 residues. With 6 bases removed from V and 3 bases from J, the gap between germline ends came to 12 bases. CDR3 sequence: CASSPGGFYEQYF. The CDR3 DNA reads as TGTGCCAGCAGTCCAGGGGGGTTCTACGAGCAGTACTTC.

V gene TRBV13 combines with J gene TRBJ2-3; TRBD2 aligns across 9 bases. J lost 3 bases, V lost 1 base, and 2 bases had no gene match. The CDR3 extends over 15 amino acids. In germline, CDR1 is PRHDT, CDR2 FYEKMQ (reference sequence). The CDR3 bases are TGTGCCAGCAGCTTAGAAGCGGGGGGTACAGATACGCAGTATTTT. As protein: CASSLEAGGTDTQYF.

The chain couples TRBV4-1 to TRBJ1-1; D call uncertain. Germline assignment: CDR1 MGHRA and CDR2 YSYEKL. V was cut by 0 bases and J by 5 bases, with 13 bases left in between. The CDR3 has 15 residues. The CDR3 loop is CASSQDPLTGTEAFF. CDR3 nucleotides: TGCGCCAGCAGCCAAGATCCCTTAACGGGGACTGAAGCTTTCTTT.

This chain connects TRBV13 to TRBJ1-2; the D is unclear. The germline gives CDR1 PRHDT, CDR2 FYEKMQ (reference sequence). The CDR3 spans 13 residues. V dropped 0 bases and J dropped 0 bases, with 2 bases sitting between them. The chain's CDR3 is CASSLGTNYGYTF. In DNA form, the CDR3 reads TGTGCCAGCAGCTTAGGTACTAACTATGGCTACACCTTC. Full variable domain (rest looked up from reference TRBV13 and TRBJ1-2): AAGVIQSPRHLIKEKRETATLKCYPIPRHDTVYWYQQGPGQDPQFLISFYEKMQSDKGSIPDRFSAQQFSDYHSELNMSSLELGDSALYFCASSLGTNYGYTFGSGTRLTVV.

The V call is TRBV9, the J call TRBJ2-2, with 8 positions matching TRBD1. The CDR3 is made up of 14 amino acids. V trimming: 4 bases; J trimming: 5 bases; junction bases outside the gene matches: 4. CDR1 and CDR2 (germline): SGDLS, YYNGEE. The CDR3 here is CASSPRTGTGELFF. The DNA for the CDR3 is TGTGCCAGCAGCCCGCGGACAGGGACCGGGGAGCTGTTTTTT.

The V call is TRBV4-2, the J call TRBJ2-3, with D possibly matching TRBD2 (6 bases). The CDR3 is 15 residues long. Germline V lookup: CDR1 LGHNA, CDR2 YNFKEQ. V was clipped by 6 bases and J by 0 bases, with 13 bases between them. The CDR3 protein is CASRRLVESTDTQYF. CDR3 DNA sequence: TGTGCCAGCAGAAGACTAGTAGAGAGCACAGATACGCAGTATTTT.

This clone was recorded a few times. V usage is TRBV4-1 and J usage is TRBJ2-5; D is perhaps TRBD1 (5 bases). Germline CDR1 and CDR2: MGHRA and YSYEKL. The germline V and J ends were trimmed by 4 bases and 0 bases, with 9 bases remaining between them. The CDR3 runs 14 residues. This CDR3 is CASSPQGNQETQYF. CDR3 in DNA: TGCGCCAGCAGCCCCCAGGGTAACCAAGAGACCCAGTACTTC.

The chain employs TRBV5-1 and TRBJ2-7; 9 bases fit TRBD2. V lost 1 base, J lost 4 bases, and 3 bases stayed unmatched. Germline V gives CDR1 SGHRS, CDR2 YFSETQ. The CDR3 loop spans 14 amino acids. The CDR3 bases are TGCGCCAGCAGCTTGAGTAGCGGGAGTTACGAGCAGTACTTC. Translated, it gives CASSLSSGSYEQYF.

The chain is built from TRBV7-9 and TRBJ2-1; 10 positions match TRBD2. The CDR3 totals 15 residues. V lost 2 bases and J lost 6; bases outside the gene matches: 4. CDR1 SEHNR and CDR2 FQNEAQ come from the germline V gene (reference sequence). As DNA, the CDR3 is TGTGCCAGCAGCTTATTAACTAGCGGGGCCAATGAGCAGTTCTTC. Protein sequence: CASSLLTSGANEQFF.

This sequence joins TRBV19 and TRBJ2-7; tentatively, D is TRBD1 (6 bases). The V end lost 4 bases, the J end lost 4 bases, and 17 bases lay between the germline ends. Germline lookup yields CDR1 LNHDA and CDR2 SQIVND (reference sequence). This CDR3 region has 15 residues. In nucleotides, the CDR3 is TGTGCCAGTAGTACCCGTCCTCAACAGGGATACGAGCAGTACTTC. Protein product: CASSTRPQQGYEQYF.

The gene calls are TRBV10-3 and TRBJ2-3; perhaps TRBD2 as D (6 bases). Germline V gives CDR1 ENHRY, CDR2 SYGVKD. The V end was cut by 3 bases, the J end by 4 bases, with 14 bases between. There are 15 residues in the CDR3. The CDR3 DNA sequence: TGTGCCATCAGTGACGTGGGGGGTCGGGCAGATACGCAGTATTTT. Translated, it gives CAISDVGGRADTQYF.

This chain connects TRBV27 to TRBJ2-7; TRBD2 might be the D (5 bases). The V and J ends lost 1 base and 2 bases respectively, with 18 bases between them. CDR1 MNHEY and CDR2 SMNVEV come from the germline V gene (reference sequence). This CDR3 contains 17 residues. CDR3 sequence (DNA): TGTGCCAGCAGTTTATTAGTTTGGCGCAGGAGGACCTACGAGCAGTACTTC. It encodes CASSLLVWRRRTYEQYF.

The chain couples TRBV25-1 to TRBJ1-1; D not certain. The CDR3 length is 11 residues. Germline CDR1 and CDR2: MGHDK and SYGVNS. V was clipped by 4 bases and J by 5 bases, with 5 bases between them. CDR3 DNA sequence: TGTGCCAGCAGTGGAGGGACTGAAGCTTTCTTT. Its translation: CASSGGTEAFF. The full variable domain, completed using reference TRBV25-1 and TRBJ1-1, is EADIYQTPRYLVIGTGKKITLECSQTMGHDKMYWYQQDPGMELHLIHYSYGVNSTEKGDLSSESTVSRIRTEHFPLTLESARPSHTSQYLCASSGGTEAFFGQGTRLTVV.

As regards this clone: The junction departs from germline at one end; a sequencing error may be responsible. This sequence joins TRBV5-4 and TRBJ2-7; D is undetermined. The CDR3 has 13 amino acids. Germline V gene sequence: CDR1 SGHNT, CDR2 YYREEE (reference sequence). For the CDR3, the DNA is TGTGTCAGCAGACCTAGTCCCCCCTACGAGCAGTACTTC. Its protein is CVSRPSPPYEQYF.

The chain carries TRBV6-4 and TRBJ2-1; TRBD2 might be the D (6 bases). This CDR3 has 15 amino acids. V lost 2 bases to trimming and J lost 0 bases, with 8 bases between them. Per the germline V gene, CDR1 is MRHNA and CDR2 is SNTAGT. The CDR3 reads CASSDPGSSYNEQFF. The CDR3 region has the DNA TGTGCCAGCAGTGACCCCGGGAGCTCCTACAATGAGCAGTTCTTC.

The chain recombines TRBV5-1 with TRBJ1-2; TRBD1 is a possible D gene (6 bases). Germline-derived CDR1 and CDR2 are SGHRS and YFSETQ. The CDR3 loop spans 14 amino acids. V lost 1 base and J lost 5, with 12 bases in between. The chain's CDR3 is CASSLPGDAYGYTF. The CDR3 nucleotides read TGCGCCAGCAGCTTGCCAGGGGATGCTTATGGCTACACCTTC.

V and J are TRBV29-1 and TRBJ1-1, with no clear D. The CDR3 covers 10 residues. In germline, CDR1 is SQVTM, CDR2 ANQGSEA. V was cut by 5 bases and J by 8 bases, with 9 bases left in between. The CDR3 nucleotides are TGCAGCGTTCAGGAGGGAGAAGCTTTCTTT. Translation gives CSVQEGEAFF.

This clone was recorded a few times. V gene TRBV5-8 combines with J gene TRBJ2-6; no firm D call. The CDR3 covers 18 residues. The V and J ends lost 3 bases and 0 bases respectively, with 16 bases between them. Looked up from germline, CDR1 is SGHTS and CDR2 is YDEGEE. The CDR3 is CASSSKTSSGSGANVLTF. For the CDR3, the DNA is TGTGCCAGCAGCTCAAAGACGTCCTCGGGCTCTGGGGCCAACGTCCTGACTTTC.

V gene TRBV9 combines with J gene TRBJ2-5, with 7 bases fitting TRBD2. The CDR3 extends over 13 amino acids. V lost 3 bases, J lost 4 bases, and 3 bases stayed unmatched. Per germline, CDR1 SGDLS and CDR2 YYNGEE. Written as DNA, the CDR3 is TGTGCCAGCAGCGGACTAGCAGGAGAGACCCAGTACTTC. Encoded protein: CASSGLAGETQYF.

Only a few counts were recorded for this clone. V is TRBV5-6 and J is TRBJ2-7, with 8 bases that match TRBD1. This CDR3 region has 13 residues. J was trimmed by 6 bases and V by 2 bases; bases with no gene match: 4. Germline lookup yields CDR1 SGHDT and CDR2 YYEEEE. In nucleotides, the CDR3 is TGTGCCAGCAGCTTTCAGGGGGCGCGCGAGCAGTACTTC. It specifies CASSFQGAREQYF.